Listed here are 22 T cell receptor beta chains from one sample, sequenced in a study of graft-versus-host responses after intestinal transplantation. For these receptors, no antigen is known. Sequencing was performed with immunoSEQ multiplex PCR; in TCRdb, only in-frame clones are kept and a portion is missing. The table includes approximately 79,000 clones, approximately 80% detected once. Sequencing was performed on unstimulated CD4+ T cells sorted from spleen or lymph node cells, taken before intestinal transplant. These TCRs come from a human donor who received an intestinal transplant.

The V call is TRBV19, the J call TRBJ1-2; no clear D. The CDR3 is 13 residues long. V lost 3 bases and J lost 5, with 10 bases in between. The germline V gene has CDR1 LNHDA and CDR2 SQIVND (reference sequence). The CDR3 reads CASSIGRTYGYTF. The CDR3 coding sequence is TGTGCCAGTAGTATCGGGAGGACTTATGGCTACACCTTC.

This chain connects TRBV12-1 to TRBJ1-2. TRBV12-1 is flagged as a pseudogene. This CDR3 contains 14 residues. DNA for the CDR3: TGTGCCAGCAGCCGGGACTTACCGAACTATGGCTACACCTTC. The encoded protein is CASSRDLPNYGYTF.

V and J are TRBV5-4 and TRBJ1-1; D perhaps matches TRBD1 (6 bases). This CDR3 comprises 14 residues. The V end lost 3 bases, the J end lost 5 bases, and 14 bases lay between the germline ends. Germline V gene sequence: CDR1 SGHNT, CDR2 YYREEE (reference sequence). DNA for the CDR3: TGTGCCAGCAGCTCCTACAGGGATTGGACTGAAGCTTTCTTT. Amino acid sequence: CASSSYRDWTEAFF.

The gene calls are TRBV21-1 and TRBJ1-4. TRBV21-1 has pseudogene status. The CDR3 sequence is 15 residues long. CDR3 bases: TGTGCCAGCAGCAAAGTGGCGGGCCTCAATGAAAAACTGTTTTTT. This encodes CASSKVAGLNEKLFF.

In DNA form, the CDR3 reads TGTGCCAGCAGTCTACAGGGCGGGGGTGAAAAACTGTTTTTT. Translation gives CASSLQGGGEKLFF. This chain uses TRBV27 with TRBJ1-4, with D perhaps TRBD1 (6 bases). Germline V CDR1 and CDR2: MNHEY, SMNVEV (reference sequence). This CDR3 has 14 amino acids. V shed 5 bases and J shed 7 bases, with 14 bases lying between them.

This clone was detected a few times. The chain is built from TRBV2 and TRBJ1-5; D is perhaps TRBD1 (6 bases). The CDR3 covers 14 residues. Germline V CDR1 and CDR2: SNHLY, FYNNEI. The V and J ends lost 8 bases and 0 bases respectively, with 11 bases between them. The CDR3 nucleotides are TGTGCCAGCGGGGGCTCCCATAGCAATCAGCCCCAGCATTTT. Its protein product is CASGGSHSNQPQHF.

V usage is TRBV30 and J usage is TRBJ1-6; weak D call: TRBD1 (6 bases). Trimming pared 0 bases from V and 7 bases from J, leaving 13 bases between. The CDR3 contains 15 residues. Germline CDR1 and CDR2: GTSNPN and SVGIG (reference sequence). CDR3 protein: CAWSVGRTDNSPLHF. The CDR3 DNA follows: TGTGCCTGGAGTGTAGGCCGGACAGACAATTCACCCCTCCACTTT.

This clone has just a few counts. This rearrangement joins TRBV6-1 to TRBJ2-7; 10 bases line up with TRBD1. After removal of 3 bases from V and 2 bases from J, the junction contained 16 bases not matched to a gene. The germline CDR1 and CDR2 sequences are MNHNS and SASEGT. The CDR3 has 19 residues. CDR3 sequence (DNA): TGTGCCAGCAGTGAGGCCCGGGACAGGGGACGAACTCGTCCCTACGAGCAGTACTTC. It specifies CASSEARDRGRTRPYEQYF.

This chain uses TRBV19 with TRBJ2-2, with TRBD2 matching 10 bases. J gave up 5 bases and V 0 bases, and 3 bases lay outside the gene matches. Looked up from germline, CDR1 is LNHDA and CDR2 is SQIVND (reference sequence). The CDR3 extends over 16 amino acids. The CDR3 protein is CASSIELAGVTGELFF. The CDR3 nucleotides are TGTGCCAGTAGTATAGAGCTAGCGGGAGTGACCGGGGAGCTGTTTTTT. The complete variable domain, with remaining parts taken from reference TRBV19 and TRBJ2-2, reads DGGITQSPKYLFRKEGQNVTLSCEQNLNHDAMYWYRQDPGQGLRLIYYSQIVNDFQKGDIAEGYSVSREKKESFPLTVTSAQKNPTAFYLCASSIELAGVTGELFFGEGSRLTVL.

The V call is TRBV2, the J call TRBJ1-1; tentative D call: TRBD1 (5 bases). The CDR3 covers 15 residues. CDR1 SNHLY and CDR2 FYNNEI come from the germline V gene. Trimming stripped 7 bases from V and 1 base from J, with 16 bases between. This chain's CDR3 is CASKSTGLRNTEAFF. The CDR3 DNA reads TGTGCCAGCAAAAGCACGGGACTCAGGAACACTGAAGCTTTCTTT. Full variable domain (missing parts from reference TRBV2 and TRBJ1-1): EPEVTQTPSHQVTQMGQEVILRCVPISNHLYFYWYRQILGQKVEFLVSFYNNEISEKSEIFDDQFSVERPDGSNFTLKIRSTKLEDSAMYFCASKSTGLRNTEAFFGQGTRLTVV.

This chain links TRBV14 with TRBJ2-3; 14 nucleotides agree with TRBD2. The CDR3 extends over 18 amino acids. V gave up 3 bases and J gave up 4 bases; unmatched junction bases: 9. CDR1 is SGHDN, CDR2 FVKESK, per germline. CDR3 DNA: TGTGCCAGCAGCCATCCCCGACTAGCGGGAGGGAGGGCAGATACGCAGTATTTT. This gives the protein CASSHPRLAGGRADTQYF.

This CDR3 reads CASSPTRGDTQYF. The CDR3 region has the DNA TGCGCCAGCAGCCCGACCCGGGGAGATACGCAGTATTTT. The chain is built from TRBV5-1 and TRBJ2-3; the D gene is possibly TRBD2 (5 bases). Trimming cost V 4 bases and J 5 bases, with 11 bases left between them. There are 13 residues in the CDR3. In germline, CDR1 is SGHRS, CDR2 YFSETQ.

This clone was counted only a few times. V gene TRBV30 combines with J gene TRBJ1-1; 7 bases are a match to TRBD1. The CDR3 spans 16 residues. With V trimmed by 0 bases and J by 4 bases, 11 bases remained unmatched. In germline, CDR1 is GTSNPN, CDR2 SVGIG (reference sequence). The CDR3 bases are TGTGCCTGGAGTGTTCTAAAGGGGGCATTTAGCACTGAAGCTTTCTTT. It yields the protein CAWSVLKGAFSTEAFF.

CDR3 protein: CAISLAASSYNEQFF. The DNA for the CDR3 is TGTGCCATCAGCTTAGCGGCGAGCTCCTACAATGAGCAGTTCTTC. The V call is TRBV10-3, the J call TRBJ2-1, with TRBD2 as a possible D gene (6 bases). The CDR3 is 15 amino acids. Germline V gene data show CDR1 as ENHRY and CDR2 as SYGVKD. V was shortened by 6 bases and J by 0 bases, with 12 bases between the two germline ends.

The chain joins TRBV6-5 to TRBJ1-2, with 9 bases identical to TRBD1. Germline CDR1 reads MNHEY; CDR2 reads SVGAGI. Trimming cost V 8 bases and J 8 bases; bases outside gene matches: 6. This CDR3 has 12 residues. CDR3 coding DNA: TGTGCCAGCGCCACAGGGGGCAAAGGCTACACCTTC. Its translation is CASATGGKGYTF.

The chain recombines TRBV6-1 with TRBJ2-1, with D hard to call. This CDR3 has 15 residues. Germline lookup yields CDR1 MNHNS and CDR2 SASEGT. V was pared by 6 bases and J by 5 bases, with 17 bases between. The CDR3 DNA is TGTGCCAGCAGCGTAACTGGAGACCATAACAATGAGCAGTTCTTC. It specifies CASSVTGDHNNEQFF.

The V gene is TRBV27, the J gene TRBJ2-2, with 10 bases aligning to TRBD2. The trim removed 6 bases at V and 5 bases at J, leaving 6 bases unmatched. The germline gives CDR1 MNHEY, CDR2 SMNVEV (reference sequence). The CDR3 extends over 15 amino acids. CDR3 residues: CASRSSGRRTGELFF. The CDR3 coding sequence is TGTGCCAGCAGATCTAGCGGGAGAAGAACCGGGGAGCTGTTTTTT.

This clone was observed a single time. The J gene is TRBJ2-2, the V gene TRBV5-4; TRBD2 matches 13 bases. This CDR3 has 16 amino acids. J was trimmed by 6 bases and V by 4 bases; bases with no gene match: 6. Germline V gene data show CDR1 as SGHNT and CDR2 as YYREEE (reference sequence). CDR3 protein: CASSTRTSGSSGELFF. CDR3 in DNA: TGTGCCAGCAGCACCAGGACTAGCGGGAGTTCCGGGGAGCTGTTTTTT.

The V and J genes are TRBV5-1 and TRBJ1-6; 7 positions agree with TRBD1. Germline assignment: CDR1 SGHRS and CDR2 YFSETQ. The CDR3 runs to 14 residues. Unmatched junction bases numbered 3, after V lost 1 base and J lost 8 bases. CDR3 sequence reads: CASSLRDRDSPLHF. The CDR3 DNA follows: TGCGCCAGCAGCTTGCGTGACAGGGATTCACCCCTCCACTTT.

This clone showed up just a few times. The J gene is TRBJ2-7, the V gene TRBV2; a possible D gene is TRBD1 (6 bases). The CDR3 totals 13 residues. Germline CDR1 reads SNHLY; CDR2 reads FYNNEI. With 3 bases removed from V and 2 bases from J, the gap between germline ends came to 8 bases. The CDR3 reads CASSEYRAYEQYF. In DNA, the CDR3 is TGTGCCAGCAGTGAGTACAGGGCCTACGAGCAGTACTTC.

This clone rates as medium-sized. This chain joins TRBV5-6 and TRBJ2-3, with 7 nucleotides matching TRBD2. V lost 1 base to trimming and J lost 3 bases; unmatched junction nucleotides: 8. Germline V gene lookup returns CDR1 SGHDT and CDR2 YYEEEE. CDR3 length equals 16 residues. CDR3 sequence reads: CASSLRGNGRTDTQYF. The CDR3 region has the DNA TGTGCCAGCAGCTTGCGGGGAAACGGGAGGACAGATACGCAGTATTTT.

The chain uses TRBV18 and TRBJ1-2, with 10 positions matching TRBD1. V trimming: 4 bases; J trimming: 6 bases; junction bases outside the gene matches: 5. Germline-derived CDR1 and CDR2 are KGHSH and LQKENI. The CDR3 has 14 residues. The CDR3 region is CASSQTGTGDGYTF. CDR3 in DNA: TGTGCCAGCTCACAGACCGGGACAGGGGATGGCTACACCTTC. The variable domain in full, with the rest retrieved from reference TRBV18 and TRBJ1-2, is NAGVMQNPRHLVRRRGQEARLRCSPMKGHSHVYWYRQLPEEGLKFMVYLQKENIIDESGMPKERFSAEFPKEGPSILRIQQVVRGDSAAYFCASSQTGTGDGYTFGSGTRLTVV.